This TCR beta chain was captured in a study of T cell changes during pregnancy in multiple sclerosis. Here immunoSEQ multiplex PCR was the method, and the copy in TCRdb shows in-frame clones only, minus some. This repertoire shows 50,000 to 65,000 clones, approximately 93% found once; its top ten account for 3.2%. CDR3 length equals 13 residues. V gave up 5 bases and J gave up 5 bases, with 11 bases separating them. Germline V gene sequence: CDR1 SGHDT, CDR2 YYEEEE. V is TRBV5-6 and J is TRBJ2-1, with D possibly matching TRBD1 (6 bases). The material sequenced was CD8+ T cells from peripheral blood mononuclear cells, taken in the second trimester of pregnancy. This clonotype was sampled from a female donor with multiple sclerosis, enrolled in a pregnancy study. The CDR3 DNA reads TGTGCCAGCAGTGAGGGGGTCGACAATGAGCAGTTCTTC. This encodes CASSEGVDNEQFF.